This TCR beta chain is drawn from a study of cytomegalovirus exposure and HLA in healthy donors (dated by TCRdb to 2015 to 2018). With regard to the full study: An earlier analysis of roughly 570 of the donors reported 276 Gb of sequence data and about 120 million unique TCR beta sequences obtained from about 200 million T cells. Among the roughly 390 genotyped donors, under 90% belonged to the genetic ancestry cluster associated with self-reported Caucasian donors. In addition to the first cohort of several hundred subjects, a separate validation cohort of 120 different subjects was used. Rather than using new phenotypic data, the later analysis identified candidate immune exposures from TCR beta sequences and from how often those sequences occurred across donors. Genome-wide SNP genotypes for about 60% of the roughly 670 donors were used in a later genetic analysis, which treated that subset as a discovery cohort. The study was designed to test whether signatures of past pathogen exposure could be identified by cataloging public T cell receptors. An early release covering just under 650 HLA-typed donors comprised 250 to 350 gigabases of sequencing data and around 80 million unique TCR sequences. All discovery cohort repertoires had been generated on a single sequencing platform. A later analysis re-analyzed previously published TCR beta repertoires from 500 to 700 donors and added high-resolution HLA genotyping to study TCR occurrence patterns. The T cell repertoires of roughly 660 subjects were profiled by immunosequencing and related to cytomegalovirus serostatus. Because of strong linkage in the cohort, roughly five DR-DQ haplotypes were treated as single units for association and clustering. HLA typing included class I and class II loci at four-digit resolution. An earlier analysis of several hundred of the donors applied high-throughput TCR beta sequencing to assess whether each TCR beta V gene segment acted as functional or pseudogenic. Alongside the repertoire data, information on donor age, sex, ethnicity and CMV serostatus was compiled. High-throughput TCR immunosequencing, statistical association of individual TCRs with disease status, and machine learning were combined to predict cytomegalovirus infection status. Typing coverage differed by locus: A, B, C, DRB1 and DQB1 were typed in about 620-640 donors, DQA1 in 522, DPA1 in some 600, and DPB1 in 450 to 480. On average, roughly 200,000 unique TCR beta nucleotide sequences were sequenced per donor among 398 genotyped donors of the cohort, with approximately 18% of those sequences being non-productive.

Beyond this particular receptor, the publication reports: In a later analysis, HLA-associated TCR beta chains showed more clonal expansion and lower generation probabilities than non-associated chains that were equally common. Because HLA typing was missing for some donors at each locus, association tests included only the typed subset. Several of the top co-occurrence clusters appeared to be linked to parvovirus B19, influenza, CMV and Epstein-Barr virus, according to a later analysis. An earlier analysis of 450 to 750 of the donors showed that most TCR beta V segments appeared in productive rearrangements either about 87% or about 30% of the time, which broadly matched IMGT annotations. CMV serostatus was the only immune exposure information available for the cohort. In a later analysis, most CMV-associated TCR beta chains were found to appear HLA-restricted, with HLA associations seemingly driven largely by CMV exposure. When HLA alleles, especially DR and DQ, strongly co-occurred, TCR associations were difficult to assign to individual alleles. In this cohort, only TCR beta chains were sequenced, and detectable features were limited by the absence of alpha or paired-chain data. A further reported finding was that TCR beta sequences accurately predicted the HLA-A and HLA-B alleles for most subjects in the first cohort. Specific HLA alleles were associated with around 18,000 TCR beta sequences at a false discovery rate of 0.05 in a later analysis. According to the authors, the approach could potentially be generalized to other disease states and immunological phenotypes. The classifier was reported to diagnose cytomegalovirus status with high specificity and sensitivity in both the original and validation cohorts. Roughly uniform sequencing depth across donors was assumed in presence/absence analyses, although this assumption may not hold. While some public TCRs were present in many individuals, most TCR sequences turned up only very rarely across donors. Correlated functional status among segregating V segments might be attributable to linkage disequilibrium, but an unknown experimental factor could not be ruled out. Because counts were too low, roughly 17 rarely observed V segments, including chromosome 9 orphons, were left out of the earlier analysis of 587 of the donors. The study gave a list of around 170 TCR beta chains associated with cytomegalovirus. A later genetic analysis associated a missense DCLRE1C variant with V-gene and J-gene trimming of TCR beta chains, and an independent cohort replicated the association. Compared with the 666-donor mean, donors in an Asian-associated ancestry cluster had fewer N-insertions in productive TCRs, according to a later genetic analysis. The sequencing pipeline was judged likely to have produced a cluster of highly shared sequence variants as a technical artifact. According to a later analysis, TCR association rates differed among HLA loci, with DRB1 alleles showing the most associated TCRs and HLA-C alleles showing the fewest. Because the 87-base-pair reads could not distinguish some IMGT-functional V segments, including TRBV6-2 and TRBV6-3, those segments were excluded. In vitro tests confirmed that a few of the cytomegalovirus-associated TCR beta chains recognize cytomegalovirus antigens.

For this chain, trimming is 4 bases at the V end and 2 bases at the J end, and the number of junction bases without a gene match is 5. The CDR3 spans 15 residues, from the cysteine through the phenylalanine. Just CDR3 DNA is preserved here, 45 bases in frame from base 1. As encoded in the germline V gene, CDR1 is SGHDT while CDR2 is YYEEEE. The cohort comprised several hundred healthy bone marrow donors. At the time of sampling, every cohort member was nominally healthy, though immune exposures that went unrecorded were likely present. The donor was CMV seronegative and belonged to the group of approximately 320 seronegative cohort members. Each donor provided a peripheral blood sample, and peripheral blood mononuclear cells were used for TCR beta sequencing. The Qiagen DNeasy Blood Extraction Kit was used to extract genomic DNA from the blood cell samples. The library was obtained by the immunoSEQ multiplex PCR assay. For the multiplex PCR, a mixture combining 60 forward primers for TCR Vbeta segments and 13 reverse primers for TCR Jbeta segments was used. Amplification of the CDR3 region of rearranged TCR beta genes was performed with a multiplex PCR assay on genomic DNA. On the Illumina HiSeq System, the amplified TCR beta libraries were sequenced as 87-base-pair reads. Per the source publication's procedure: A later analysis tallied roughly 78 million unique TCR beta chains across the 660 or so repertoires, and about 10 million of those chains were shared by two or more donors. Raw reads were error-corrected and collapsed into unique sequences by a nearest-neighbor algorithm in which closely related sequences were merged to remove PCR and sequencing errors. CDR3 sequences were aligned to IMGT reference sequences to assign V, D and J gene segments. For a sequence to be retained, a match of at least six nucleotides was required to both a V gene segment and a J gene segment. A rearrangement counted as productive if the CDR3 had no stop codons and remained in frame with V and J, and every other rearrangement counted as non-productive. Following IMGT convention, CDR3 was defined as the stretch from the second conserved V-encoded cysteine up to the conserved J-encoded phenylalanine. In an earlier analysis of roughly 580 of the donors, sequences lacking an unambiguous match to a single V gene segment were excluded. An earlier analysis of 587 of the donors called V segments functional above 56.7% productive rearrangements and segregating when the between-donor standard deviation exceeded 5%. A statistical classification framework was built to diagnose cytomegalovirus status from the catalog of TCR beta chain sequences. In a later analysis, V and J genes were assigned by comparing TCR nucleotide sequences against IMGT/GENE-DB human TR gene sequences. In a later analysis, CDR3 sequences and most-parsimonious VDJ recombination scenarios were assigned using the TCRdist pipeline. In a later analysis, each TCR beta chain was defined by its CDR3 amino acid sequence together with its V-gene family, and reads without a unique V-gene family were excluded. A later analysis removed 550 to 650 highly shared, low-generation-probability nucleotide sequences to deal with suspected cross-contamination and a sequencing artifact. A later analysis calculated a clonal expansion index for each public chain from normalized within-repertoire ranks of inferred template counts. In a later analysis, generation probabilities were computed with a VDJ recombination model fitted to out-of-frame rearrangements, and the resulting probabilities were checked against IGoR. In a later analysis, hypergeometric tests were used to score TCR-TCR, TCR-HLA and TCR-CMV co-occurrence, with a repertoire-size bias correction applied to TCR pairs. False discovery rates were estimated in a later analysis by permuting HLA or CMV assignments 20 times. A later analysis grouped co-occurring TCRs with DBSCAN, adding TCRdist sequence similarity when clustering within HLA-allele-positive subsets. Co-occurrence clustering excluded repertoires with fewer than 30,000 or more than 120,000 public chains, plus five with anomalous nucleotide sharing. TCRdb stores this immuneACCESS table with in-frame sequences only. Part of the clones is absent; in the studies checked, under half of the shortfall reflects unresolved V genes, and no reason is known for the rest. The V and J calls and clone size come from that table; D and trimming were worked out from the DNA. The sample table holds around 270,000 clones, of which around 80% were seen once. Of the sample, about 0.3% is held by the ten largest clones.

About this clone itself: The antigen it binds to is not known. Per-base quality was not reported, and no clone a single base away is much larger than it.

This clonotype was sampled from a girl aged 2 to 9 in good health and CMV-seronegative. Recombination linked TRBV5-6 to TRBJ2-3; TRBD2 aligns with 9 central bases. Sequenced material: PBMCs. The CDR3 has the sequence CASSPLAGDTDTQYF. The sequenced DNA is TGTGCCAGCAGCCCTTTAGCGGGAGACACAGATACGCAGTATTTT.